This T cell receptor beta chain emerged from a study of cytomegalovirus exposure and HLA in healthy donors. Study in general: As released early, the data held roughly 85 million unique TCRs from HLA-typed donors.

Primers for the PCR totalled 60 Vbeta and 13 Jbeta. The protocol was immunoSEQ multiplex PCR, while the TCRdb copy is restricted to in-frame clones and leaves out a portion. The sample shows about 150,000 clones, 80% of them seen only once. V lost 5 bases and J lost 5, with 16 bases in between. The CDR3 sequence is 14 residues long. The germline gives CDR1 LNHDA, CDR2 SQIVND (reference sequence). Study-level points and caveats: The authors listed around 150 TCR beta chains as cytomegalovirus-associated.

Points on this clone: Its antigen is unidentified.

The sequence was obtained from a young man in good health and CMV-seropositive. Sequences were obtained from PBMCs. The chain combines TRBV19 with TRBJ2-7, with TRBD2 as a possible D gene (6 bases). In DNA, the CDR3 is TGTGCCAGTAGTCCGGGGGAATACCCCCACGAGCAGTACTTC. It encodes CASSPGEYPHEQYF.